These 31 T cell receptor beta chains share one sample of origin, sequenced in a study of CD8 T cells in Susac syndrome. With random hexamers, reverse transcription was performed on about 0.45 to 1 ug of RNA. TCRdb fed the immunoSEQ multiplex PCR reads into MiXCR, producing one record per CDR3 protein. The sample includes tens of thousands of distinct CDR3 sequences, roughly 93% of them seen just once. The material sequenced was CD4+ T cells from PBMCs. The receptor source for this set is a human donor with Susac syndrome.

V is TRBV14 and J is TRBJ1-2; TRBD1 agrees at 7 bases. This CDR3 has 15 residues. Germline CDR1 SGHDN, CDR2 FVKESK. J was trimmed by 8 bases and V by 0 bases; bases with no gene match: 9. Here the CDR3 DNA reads TGTGCCAGCAGCCAAGATCGCCTGACAGGGTCCGGCTACACCTTC. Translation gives CASSQDRLTGSGYTF.

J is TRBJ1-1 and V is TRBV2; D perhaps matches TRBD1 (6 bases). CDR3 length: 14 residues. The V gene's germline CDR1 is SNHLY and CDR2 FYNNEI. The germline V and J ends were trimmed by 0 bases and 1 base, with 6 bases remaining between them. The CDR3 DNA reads TGTGCCAGCAGTGAAGCCAGGGGGAACACTGAAGCTTTCTTT. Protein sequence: CASSEARGNTEAFF.

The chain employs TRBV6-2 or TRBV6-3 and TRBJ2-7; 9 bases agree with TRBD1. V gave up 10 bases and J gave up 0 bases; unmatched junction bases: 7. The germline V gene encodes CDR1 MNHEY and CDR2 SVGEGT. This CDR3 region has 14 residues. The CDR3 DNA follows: TGTGCCACCCAACGGGACAGGGCCTCCTACGAGCAGTACTTC. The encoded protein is CATQRDRASYEQYF.

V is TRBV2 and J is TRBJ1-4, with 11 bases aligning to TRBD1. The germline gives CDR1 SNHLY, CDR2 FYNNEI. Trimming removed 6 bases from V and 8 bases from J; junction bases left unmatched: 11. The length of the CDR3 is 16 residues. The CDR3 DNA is TGTGCCAGCAGCCAAGCCGGGACAGGGGGATGGGAAAAACTGTTTTTT. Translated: CASSQAGTGGWEKLFF.

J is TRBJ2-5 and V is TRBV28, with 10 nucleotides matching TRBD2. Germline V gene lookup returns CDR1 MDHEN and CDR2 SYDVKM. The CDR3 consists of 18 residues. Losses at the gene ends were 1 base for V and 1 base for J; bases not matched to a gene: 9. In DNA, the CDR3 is TGTGCCAGCAGTTTATCTAGGACTAGCGGCACCTTCCAAGAGACCCAGTACTTC. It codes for CASSLSRTSGTFQETQYF.

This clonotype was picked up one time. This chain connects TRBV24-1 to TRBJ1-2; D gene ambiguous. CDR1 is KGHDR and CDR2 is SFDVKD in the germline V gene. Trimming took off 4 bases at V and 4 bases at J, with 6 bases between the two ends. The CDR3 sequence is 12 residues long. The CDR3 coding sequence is TGTGCCACCAGTGACAGGCTCTATGGCTACACCTTC. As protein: CATSDRLYGYTF.

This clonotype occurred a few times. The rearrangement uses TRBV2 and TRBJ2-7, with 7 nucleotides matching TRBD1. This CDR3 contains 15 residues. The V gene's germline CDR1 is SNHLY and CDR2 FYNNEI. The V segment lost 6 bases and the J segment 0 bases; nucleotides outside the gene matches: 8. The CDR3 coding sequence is TGTGCCAGCAGCTCCGACAGGGCGAGCTCCTACGAGCAGTACTTC. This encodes CASSSDRASSYEQYF.

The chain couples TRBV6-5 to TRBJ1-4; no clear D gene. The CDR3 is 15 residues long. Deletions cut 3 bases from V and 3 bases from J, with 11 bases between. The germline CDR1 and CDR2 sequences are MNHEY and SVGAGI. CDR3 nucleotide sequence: TGTGCCAGCAGTTATCTTCGGGGATCTAATGAAAAACTGTTTTTT. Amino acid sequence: CASSYLRGSNEKLFF.

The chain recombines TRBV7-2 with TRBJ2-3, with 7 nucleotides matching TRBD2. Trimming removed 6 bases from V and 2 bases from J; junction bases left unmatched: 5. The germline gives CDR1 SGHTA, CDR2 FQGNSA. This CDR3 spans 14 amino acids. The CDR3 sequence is CASRERDFTDTQYF. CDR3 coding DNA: TGTGCCAGCAGAGAGCGGGACTTCACAGATACGCAGTATTTT.

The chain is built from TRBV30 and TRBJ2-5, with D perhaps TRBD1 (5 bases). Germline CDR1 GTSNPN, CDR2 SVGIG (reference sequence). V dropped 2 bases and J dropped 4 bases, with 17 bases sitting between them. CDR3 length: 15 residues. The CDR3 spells CAWSFRQGGIETQYF. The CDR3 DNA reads TGTGCCTGGAGTTTCCGGCAGGGTGGGATAGAGACCCAGTACTTC.

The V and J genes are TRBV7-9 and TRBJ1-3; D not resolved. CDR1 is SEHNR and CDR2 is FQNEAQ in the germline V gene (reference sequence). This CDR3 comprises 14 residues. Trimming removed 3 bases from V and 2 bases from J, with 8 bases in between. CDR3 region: CASSLNIPGNTIYF. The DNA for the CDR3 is TGTGCCAGCAGCTTGAATATTCCTGGAAACACCATATATTTT.

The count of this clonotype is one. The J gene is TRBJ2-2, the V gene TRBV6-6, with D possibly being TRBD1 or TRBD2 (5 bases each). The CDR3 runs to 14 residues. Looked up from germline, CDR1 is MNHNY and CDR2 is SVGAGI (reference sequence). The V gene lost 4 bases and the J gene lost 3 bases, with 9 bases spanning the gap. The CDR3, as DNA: TGTGCCAGCAGTTGGGACCGCGACACCGGGGAGCTGTTTTTT. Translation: CASSWDRDTGELFF.

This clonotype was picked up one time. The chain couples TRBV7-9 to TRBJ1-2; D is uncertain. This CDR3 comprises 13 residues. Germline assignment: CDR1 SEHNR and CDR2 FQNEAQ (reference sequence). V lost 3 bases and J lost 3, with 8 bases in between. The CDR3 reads CASSLVGHYGYTF. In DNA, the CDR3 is TGTGCCAGCAGCTTGGTCGGACACTATGGCTACACCTTC.

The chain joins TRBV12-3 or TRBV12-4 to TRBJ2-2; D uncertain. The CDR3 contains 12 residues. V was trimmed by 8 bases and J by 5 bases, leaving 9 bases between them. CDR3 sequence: CASGPLTGELFF. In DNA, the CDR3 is TGTGCCAGCGGTCCCTTGACCGGGGAGCTGTTTTTT.

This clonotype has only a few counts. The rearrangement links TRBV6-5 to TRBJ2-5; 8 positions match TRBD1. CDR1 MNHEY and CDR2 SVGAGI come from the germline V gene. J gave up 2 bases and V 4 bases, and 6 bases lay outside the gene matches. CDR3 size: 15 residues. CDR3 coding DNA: TGTGCCAGCAGTTCCGCGAACAGGGGGCAAGAGACCCAGTACTTC. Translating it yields CASSSANRGQETQYF.

CDR3 sequence (DNA): TGTGCCAGCAGTTTAGGGCCAGGGGGCCTGGTTACTGAAGCTTTCTTT. This sequence encodes CASSLGPGGLVTEAFF. The V call is TRBV12-3 or TRBV12-4, the J call TRBJ1-1; 8 nucleotides line up with TRBD1. V lost 1 base and J lost 5; bases outside the gene matches: 9. CDR3 length: 16 residues.

This CDR3 reads CASSTGQINYGYTF. CDR3 in DNA: TGTGCCAGTAGTACCGGACAGATCAACTATGGCTACACCTTC. The chain combines TRBV19 with TRBJ1-2; D is perhaps TRBD1 (6 bases). Germline V gene sequence: CDR1 LNHDA, CDR2 SQIVND (reference sequence). Trimming left V 4 bases short and J 2 bases short, with 11 bases between. There are 14 residues in the CDR3.

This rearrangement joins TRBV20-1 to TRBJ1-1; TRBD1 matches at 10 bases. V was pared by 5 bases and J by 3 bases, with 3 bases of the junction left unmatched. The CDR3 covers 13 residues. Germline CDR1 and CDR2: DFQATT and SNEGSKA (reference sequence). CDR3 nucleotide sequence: TGCAGTGCTCCCGGACAGGGGGACACTGAAGCTTTCTTT. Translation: CSAPGQGDTEAFF.

Written as DNA, the CDR3 is TGTGCCAGCAGTTCGGGGGCAAATTCACCCCTCCACTTT. Translation: CASSSGANSPLHF. The rearrangement links TRBV28 to TRBJ1-6, with D tentatively TRBD1 (6 bases). Trimming removed 4 bases from V and 7 bases from J, with 8 bases in between. This CDR3 region has 13 residues. CDR1 and CDR2 (germline): MDHEN, SYDVKM.

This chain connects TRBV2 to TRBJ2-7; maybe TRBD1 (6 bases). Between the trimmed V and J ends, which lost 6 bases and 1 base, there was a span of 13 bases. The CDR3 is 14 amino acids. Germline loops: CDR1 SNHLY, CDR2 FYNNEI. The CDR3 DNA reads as TGTGCCAGCAGGATCAGGGGACATTCCTACGAGCAGTACTTC. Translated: CASRIRGHSYEQYF.

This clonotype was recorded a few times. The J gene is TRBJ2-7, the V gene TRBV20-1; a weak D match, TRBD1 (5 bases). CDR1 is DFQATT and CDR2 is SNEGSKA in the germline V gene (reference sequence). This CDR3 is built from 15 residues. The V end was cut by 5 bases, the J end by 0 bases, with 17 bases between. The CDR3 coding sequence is TGCAGTGCTCCTTCGACAGATAGGAACTCCTACGAGCAGTACTTC. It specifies CSAPSTDRNSYEQYF.

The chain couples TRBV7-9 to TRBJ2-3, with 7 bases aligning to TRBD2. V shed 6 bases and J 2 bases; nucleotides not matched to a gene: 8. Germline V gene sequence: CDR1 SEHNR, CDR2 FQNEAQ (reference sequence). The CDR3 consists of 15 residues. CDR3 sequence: CASSYLAATTDTQYF. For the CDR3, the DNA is TGTGCCAGCAGTTACCTAGCGGCAACCACAGATACGCAGTATTTT. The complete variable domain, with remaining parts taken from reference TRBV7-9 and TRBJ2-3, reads DTGVSQNPRHKITKRGQNVTFRCDPISEHNRLYWYRQTLGQGPEFLTYFQNEAQLEKSRLLSDRFSAERPKGSFSTLEIQRTEQGDSAMYLCASSYLAATTDTQYFGPGTRLTVL.

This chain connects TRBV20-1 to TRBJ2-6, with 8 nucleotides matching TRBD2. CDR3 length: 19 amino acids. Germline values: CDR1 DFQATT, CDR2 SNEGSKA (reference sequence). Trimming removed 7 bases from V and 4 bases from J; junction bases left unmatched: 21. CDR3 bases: TGCAGTGGATCGGGAGGGTCGACAGGTGTCTCTGTGGGGGCCAACGTCCTGACTTTC. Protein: CSGSGGSTGVSVGANVLTF.

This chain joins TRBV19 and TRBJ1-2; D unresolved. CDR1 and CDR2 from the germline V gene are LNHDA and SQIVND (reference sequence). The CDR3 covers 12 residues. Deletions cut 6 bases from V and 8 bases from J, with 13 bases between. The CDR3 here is CASREYDVGYTF. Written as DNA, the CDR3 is TGTGCCAGTAGGGAATATGACGTAGGCTACACCTTC. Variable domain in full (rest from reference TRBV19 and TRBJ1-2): DGGITQSPKYLFRKEGQNVTLSCEQNLNHDAMYWYRQDPGQGLRLIYYSQIVNDFQKGDIAEGYSVSREKKESFPLTVTSAQKNPTAFYLCASREYDVGYTFGSGTRLTVV.

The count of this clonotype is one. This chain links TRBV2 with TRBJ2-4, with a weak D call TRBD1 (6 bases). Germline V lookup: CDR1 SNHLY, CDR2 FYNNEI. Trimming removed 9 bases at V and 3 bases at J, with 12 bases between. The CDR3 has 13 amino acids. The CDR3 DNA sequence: TGTGCCAGTCACAGGGAAGACAAAAACATTCAGTACTTC. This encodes CASHREDKNIQYF.

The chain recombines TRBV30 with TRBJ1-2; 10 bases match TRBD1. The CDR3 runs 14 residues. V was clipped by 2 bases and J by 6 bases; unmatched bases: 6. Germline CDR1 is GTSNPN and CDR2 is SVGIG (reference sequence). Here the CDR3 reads CAWSRTGTGDGYTF. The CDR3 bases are TGTGCCTGGAGTCGCACCGGGACAGGGGATGGCTACACCTTC. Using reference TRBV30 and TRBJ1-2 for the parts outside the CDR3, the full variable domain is SQTIHQWPATLVQPVGSPLSLECTVEGTSNPNLYWYRQAAGRGLQLLFYSVGIGQISSEVPQNLSASRPQDRQFILSSKKLLLSDSGFYLCAWSRTGTGDGYTFGSGTRLTVV.

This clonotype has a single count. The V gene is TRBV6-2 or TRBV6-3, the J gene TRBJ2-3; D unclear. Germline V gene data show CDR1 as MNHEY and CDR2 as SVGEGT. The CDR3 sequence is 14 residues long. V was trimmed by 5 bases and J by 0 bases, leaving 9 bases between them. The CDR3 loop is CASSQPPSTDTQYF. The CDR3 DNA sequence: TGTGCCAGCAGTCAGCCGCCTAGCACAGATACGCAGTATTTT.

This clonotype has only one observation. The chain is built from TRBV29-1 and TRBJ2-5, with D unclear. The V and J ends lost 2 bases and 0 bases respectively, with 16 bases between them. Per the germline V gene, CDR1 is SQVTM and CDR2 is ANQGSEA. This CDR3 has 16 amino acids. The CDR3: CSVERHAGSNQETQYF. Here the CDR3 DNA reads TGCAGCGTTGAAAGGCACGCCGGCTCGAACCAAGAGACCCAGTACTTC.

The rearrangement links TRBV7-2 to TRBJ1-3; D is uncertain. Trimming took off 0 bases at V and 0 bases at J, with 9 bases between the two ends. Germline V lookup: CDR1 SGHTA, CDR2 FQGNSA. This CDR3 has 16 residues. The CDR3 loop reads CASSLAVRSSGNTIYF. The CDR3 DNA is TGTGCCAGCAGCTTAGCAGTCCGTAGCTCTGGAAACACCATATATTTT.

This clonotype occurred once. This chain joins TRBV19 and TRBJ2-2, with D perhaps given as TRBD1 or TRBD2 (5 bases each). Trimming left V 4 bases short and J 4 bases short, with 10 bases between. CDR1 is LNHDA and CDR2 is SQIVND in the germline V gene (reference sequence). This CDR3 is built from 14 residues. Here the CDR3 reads CASSTREFTGELFF. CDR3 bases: TGTGCCAGTAGTACCAGGGAGTTCACCGGGGAGCTGTTTTTT.

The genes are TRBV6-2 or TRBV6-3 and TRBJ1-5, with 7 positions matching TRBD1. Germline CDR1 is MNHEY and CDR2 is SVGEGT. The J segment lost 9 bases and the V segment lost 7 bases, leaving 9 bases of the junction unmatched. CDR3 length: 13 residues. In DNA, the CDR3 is TGTGCCAGCACCCCAGGGGGGTTCGGGCCCCAGCATTTT. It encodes CASTPGGFGPQHF.